The rows below give T cell receptor beta chains drawn from one sample of a study of cytomegalovirus exposure and HLA in healthy donors. The assay was immunoSEQ multiplex PCR, and TCRdb's table has in-frame clones only and misses some. The sample has about 130,000 clones, less than 85% seen once. The source material was PBMCs. These receptor sequences come from a male donor in good health and CMV-seronegative. CDR3s include the opening cysteine and the closing phenylalanine or tryptophan. The order of the fields is J gene, D gene, V gene, CDR3 protein. D genes are given only for firm matches.

TRBJ2-3,TRBD1,TRBV7-2,CASKEGAVSTDTQYF
TRBJ2-2,-,TRBV5-1,CASSLDSSAGELFF
TRBJ1-4,TRBD1,TRBV6-4,CASSVRGLREKLFF
TRBJ1-5,-,TRBV19,CASSSGRDQPQHF
TRBJ2-1,TRBD1,TRBV15,CATSERQGVEQFF
TRBJ2-5,TRBD2,TRBV5-1,CASSPRLGGETQYF
TRBJ1-2,-,TRBV28,CASSLQGYGYTF
TRBJ1-2,-,TRBV5-1,CASSLDPQGGGVGYTF
TRBJ2-1,TRBD2,TRBV9,CASSKTSGTYNEQFF
TRBJ2-1,TRBD2,TRBV15,CATSRGGGAVSDNEQFF
TRBJ2-3,TRBD2,TRBV28,CASRLVAGGPSASTDTQYF
TRBJ2-6,TRBD1,TRBV10-3,CAIQRDRAGANVLTF
TRBJ2-6,-,TRBV6-1,CASSDSSGANGLTF
TRBJ2-3,TRBD2,TRBV19,CASSIGTSGGAWDTQYF
TRBJ1-6,TRBD1,TRBV4-1,CASSQDRGAGNSPLHF
TRBJ2-1,-,TRBV7-3,CASSSQGNEQFF
TRBJ2-7,-,TRBV18,CASSLGRGATEQYF
TRBJ2-1,-,TRBV13,CASSLDPSSYNEQFF
TRBJ2-3,TRBD2,TRBV7-9,CASSLVRERGTDTQYF
TRBJ2-1,TRBD2,TRBV5-5,CASSQTSGSLGEQFF
TRBJ2-3,TRBD2,TRBV28,CASSLPGLGDDTQYF
TRBJ2-4,-,TRBV25-1,CASSDGASQYF
TRBJ2-1,TRBD2,TRBV10-1,CASSESRGVNEQFF
TRBJ1-3,-,TRBV28,CASNGGTGNTIYF
TRBJ2-5,-,TRBV7-9,CASSLQETQYF
TRBJ1-4,-,TRBV5-1,CASSSTGKLFF
TRBJ2-1,-,TRBV29-1,CSAARGSLYNEQFF
TRBJ2-3,TRBD2,TRBV7-2,CASSFAGLAGADTQYF
TRBJ1-2,TRBD1,TRBV6-1,CASSGLDRVGGYTF
TRBJ2-5,-,TRBV9,CATGPRGTRGETQYF
TRBJ1-3,-,TRBV6-5,CASSYSAGSGNTIYF
TRBJ1-2,TRBD1,TRBV2,CASTVEGARNYGYTF
TRBJ2-7,TRBD1,TRBV5-1,CASSLDRGTYEQYF
TRBJ1-3,-,TRBV7-9,CASSLGQAGNTIYF
TRBJ2-2,-,TRBV10-2,CASSDIKLNTGGLFF
TRBJ1-1,-,TRBV28,CAILTPRLTAFF
TRBJ2-1,TRBD2,TRBV19,CASSVASGRALYNEQFF
TRBJ1-1,-,TRBV15,CATSRQGNTEAFF
TRBJ2-7,-,TRBV28,CASSPPLDSYEQYF
TRBJ2-5,-,TRBV20-1,CSATGEETQYF
TRBJ2-2,TRBD2,TRBV28,CASSFERGGSGELFF